A single sample is the source of the 15 T cell receptor beta chains below, sequenced in a study of blood T cells in healthy people across ages. The use of a sample-barcoded 5' primer and a J-beta primer mix characterized a second PCR of roughly 6 to 11 cycles. TCRdb re-called the 5' RACE reads with MiXCR, one entry per CDR3 protein. Of approximately 490,000 distinct CDR3 sequences listed, about 24% were seen once; the top ten hold under 9%. Another study also made use of these data, one on T cells of mothers and their children.

The specimen was blood. Receptors originate from a boy younger than 18 in good health.

This clonotype was seen more than once but under ten times. A much more abundant neighbour one base away suggests this may be a read error. The V and J genes are TRBV11-2 and TRBJ2-5; D is possibly TRBD2 (7 bases). Near its end, the DNA agrees better with TRBJ2-7, so the J call may be wrong. The CDR3 length is 14 residues. Germline CDR1 reads SGHAT; CDR2 reads FQNNGV. DNA of the CDR3: TGTGCCAGCGGCTTAGGGGGGGGATCCTACGAGCAGTACTTC. Translation: CASGLGGGSYEQYF.

This clonotype was picked up one time. The chain is built from TRBV28 and TRBJ2-1, with a weak D call TRBD1 (6 bases). This CDR3 region has 17 residues. Germline V gene lookup returns CDR1 MDHEN and CDR2 SYDVKM. Trimming left V 6 bases short and J 8 bases short, with 26 bases between. In nucleotides, the CDR3 is TGTGCCAGCAGCCCTCCCATAATTGGGACAACCCCCGATGAGCAGTTCTTC. Its protein is CASSPPIIGTTPDEQFF.

V and J are TRBV7-2 and TRBJ2-7; 8 bases are a match to TRBD2. J lost 7 bases, V lost 3 bases, and 8 bases had no gene match. Germline V gene sequence: CDR1 SGHTA, CDR2 FQGNSA. The CDR3 sequence is 14 residues long. The CDR3 protein is CASSFNSGGGEQYF. Here the CDR3 DNA reads TGTGCCAGCAGCTTTAATTCGGGGGGGGGAGAGCAGTACTTC.

The J gene is TRBJ1-4, the V gene TRBV7-9, with 8 nucleotides matching TRBD1. Germline V gene data show CDR1 as SEHNR and CDR2 as FQNEAQ (reference sequence). V dropped 5 bases and J dropped 8; count of bases not matched to a gene: 13. CDR3 size: 16 residues. This CDR3 is CASSPKTGDRGEKLFF. CDR3 nucleotide sequence: TGTGCCAGCAGCCCCAAGACAGGCGACAGGGGCGAAAAACTGTTTTTT.

V is TRBV24-1 and J is TRBJ2-1; 7 bases match TRBD2. J lost 4 bases, V lost 7 bases, and 9 bases had no gene match. CDR3 length equals 15 residues. Germline V gene sequence: CDR1 KGHDR, CDR2 SFDVKD. The CDR3 coding sequence is TGTGCCACCAGCGATGGGTCTAGCGGTTACAATGAGCAGTTCTTC. Its protein is CATSDGSSGYNEQFF.

The chain joins TRBV25-1 to TRBJ1-4; TRBD1 is a possible D gene (5 bases). CDR1 and CDR2 (germline): MGHDK, SYGVNS. Trimming stripped 7 bases from V and 8 bases from J, with 14 bases between. The CDR3 totals 13 residues. CDR3 loop: CASTGHSAEKLFF. CDR3 nucleotides: TGTGCCAGCACAGGACACTCTGCGGAAAAACTGTTTTTT.

Of note for this clonotype: At one boundary the junction diverges from the germline segment, which might be a read error. The chain joins TRBV20-1 to TRBJ2-5, with D possibly TRBD2 on 5 matching bases. CDR1 is DFQATT, CDR2 SNEGSKA, per germline (reference sequence). CDR3 length: 14 residues. The CDR3 sequence: CSARWLAINNEEFF. Here the CDR3 DNA reads TGCAGTGCTAGGTGGCTAGCTATAAACAATGAGGAGTTCTTC.

The gene calls are TRBV14 and TRBJ2-7; TRBD1 might be the D (6 bases). The germline CDR1 and CDR2 sequences are SGHDN and FVKESK. There are 15 residues in the CDR3. Trimming left V 0 bases short and J 3 bases short, with 12 bases between. CDR3 protein: CASSQDWTANYEQYF. The CDR3 bases are TGTGCCAGCAGCCAAGATTGGACAGCCAACTACGAGCAGTACTTC.

This chain connects TRBV5-1 to TRBJ2-5; D is perhaps TRBD2 (5 bases). The V and J ends lost 4 bases and 5 bases respectively, with 12 bases between them. The germline CDR1 and CDR2 sequences are SGHRS and YFSETQ. This CDR3 is 13 amino acids long. The CDR3 DNA is TGCGCCAGCAGCAAGCGGACGGATGAGACCCAGTACTTC. Translating gives CASSKRTDETQYF.

The chain has TRBV6-1 and TRBJ2-5, with 9 bases lining up with TRBD2. The CDR3 is made up of 18 amino acids. V lost 0 bases and J lost 3; bases outside the gene matches: 11. The germline V gene has CDR1 MNHNS and CDR2 SASEGT. CDR3 residues: CASSEASAGGGRKETQYF. The CDR3 nucleotides are TGTGCCAGCAGTGAAGCGAGTGCGGGAGGGGGGAGAAAAGAGACCCAGTACTTC.

The rearrangement links TRBV5-1 to TRBJ1-1, with D perhaps matching TRBD1 (5 bases). The CDR3 is 16 residues long. V lost 0 bases, J lost 5 bases, and 17 bases lay in between. Germline CDR1 SGHRS, CDR2 YFSETQ. The CDR3 region is CASSLEARGGVTEAFF. In DNA, the CDR3 is TGCGCCAGCAGCTTGGAGGCACGGGGAGGGGTGACTGAAGCTTTCTTT.

The table lists this clonotype with many counts. The chain employs TRBV5-6 and TRBJ2-5, with unresolved D. The CDR3 runs 14 residues. The germline V gene encodes CDR1 SGHDT and CDR2 YYEEEE. Trimming took off 0 bases at V and 5 bases at J, with 11 bases between the two ends. CDR3 amino acids: CASSLGSVTETQYF. CDR3 nucleotides: TGTGCCAGCAGCTTGGGTTCAGTTACCGAGACCCAGTACTTC.

This clonotype appeared a few times. This clone may be a read error of a much larger clone one base away. The chain joins TRBV29-1 to TRBJ2-1, with 9 positions matching TRBD2. Germline CDR1 is SQVTM and CDR2 is ANQGSEA. V lost 7 bases and J lost 1; bases outside the gene matches: 8. The CDR3 consists of 15 residues. CDR3 amino acids: CSAQSLAGSYNEQFF. CDR3 nucleotide sequence: TGCAGCGCCCAAAGCCTAGCGGGGTCCTACAATGAGCAGTTCTTC.

The chain couples TRBV11-2 to TRBJ2-1; 7 nucleotides line up with TRBD1. This CDR3 is built from 19 residues. J gave up 0 bases and V 2 bases, and 13 bases lay outside the gene matches. The V gene's germline CDR1 is SGHAT and CDR2 FQNNGV. The CDR3 DNA reads as TGTGCCAGCAGCTTAAGATCGGGACAGTTAACCAGCTCCTACAATGAGCAGTTCTTC. Amino acids: CASSLRSGQLTSSYNEQFF.

The chain is built from TRBV7-7 and TRBJ2-3, with D uncertain. CDR1 is SSHAT, CDR2 FNYEAQ, per germline (reference sequence). The CDR3 runs 15 residues. The CDR3 bases are TGTGCTGGCAGCATCGGAAATCTCATCACAGATACGCAGTATTTT. Its protein is CAGSIGNLITDTQYF.